This entry is about one T cell receptor (beta chain). The clone's antigen remains unknown. No much larger clonotype is one base removed from it; base qualities were not supplied. This specimen comes from a study of identical twins (dated by TCRdb to 2016 to 2017). Background for the entire study: The study deep-sequenced TCR alpha and beta repertoires from monozygotic twins, unrelated adults of various ages and cord blood to test whether fetal clonotypes persist. Replicate twin experiments were performed at different times using different library preparation protocols to rule out contamination. General findings and caveats noted by the study authors: Conclusions relied on cross-sectional statistical analysis, since the same donors could not be followed over many years. Out-of-frame TCR alpha sequences shared between twins showed an excess of low generation-probability sequences compared with coincidental sharing between unrelated individuals. Zero-insertion analyses could be partly confounded by invariant T cells such as MAIT and iNKT, though diverse VJ usage argued against such confounding for most clonotypes. Fewer insertions were carried by abundant cord blood beta clonotypes, a similar but weaker trend appeared in young adult naive repertoires, and no such trend appeared in memory repertoires. A weaker excess of twin sharing was found in beta out-of-frame sequences because the signal-to-noise ratio was lowered by fewer shared sequences. In monozygotic twins, recombination models systematically underestimated out-of-frame TCR alpha sharing, but the models matched the sharing seen between unrelated individuals.

The method was 5' RACE. The listed sequencing device is Illumina HiSeq 2000. A universal primer binding site was added through template switching, and the final cDNA carried a unique molecular identifier so that TCR cDNA molecules could be counted accurately. Specific primers in the conserved constant-segment region were used to synthesize first-strand cDNA for the TCR alpha and beta chains. To control for contamination, every cDNA library carried two barcodes: a SMART-Mk sample barcode plus Illumina barcodes. TruSeq adapter sequences and Illumina sample barcodes were added in two successive PCR steps. TCR alpha and beta cDNA libraries were sequenced on the Illumina HiSeq platform with custom primers. The source study handled its data this way. Unique molecular identifiers were extracted from raw reads with MiGEC, and CDR3 positions were determined with MiXCR. For each individual, recombination models were inferred using an EM algorithm with the repgenHMM and IGoR tools. Shared clonotypes were analyzed with the tcR package in R, and sharing was normalized by the product of cloneset sizes. To study raw recombination without the effects of thymic and clonal selection, out-of-frame nonproductive sequences were analyzed. TCRdb redid the processing of the public reads, applying fastp at Q25 and MiXCR, and retained in-frame beta chains. Rows with one shared CDR3 protein collapse into an entry with the most common genes and DNA. These V and J calls rely on TCRdb rather than the paper's analysis. The sample has roughly 720,000 distinct CDR3 sequences on record, roughly 18% of them singletons. The top ten hold roughly 13% of the sample.

Every donor in the study was a healthy Caucasian. The twin cohort comprised three pairs of female monozygotic twins, all aged roughly 18 to 30 years. Peripheral blood mononuclear cells were the source from which RNA for the TCR libraries was isolated. These data are also associated with another study on T cells expressing NK-cell markers. Per the second study: Three sorted T-cell subsets (CD3+CD56+NKG2C+, CD3+CD56+NKG2C- and CD3+CD56-NKG2C+) from 8 or 9 donors had their TCR beta-chain repertoires profiled. Among the eight sequenced donors, only one was HCMV-seronegative, while the other seven were HCMV-seropositive. In several experiments an anti-gammadeltaTCR antibody was added to restrict sorting to alphabetaTCR-expressing T cells. In more than five donors, the dominant CD3+CD56+NKG2C+ clonotypes were found to rank among the top 10 CD8+ clonotypes and to make up about 1.0-7.5% of CD8+ T cells. Those dominant clonotypes were again the most abundant among CD3+CD56-NKG2C+ cells in a handful of donors, at roughly 25-60.1%. Whether the expanded NKG2C-expressing T cell clones were specific for HCMV antigens was left unclear. The study sequenced eight donors, all healthy volunteers chosen at random: three men and five women. A commercial ELISA kit detecting HCMV-specific IgG in serum was used to determine HCMV serostatus. Bulk peripheral blood T-cell repertoires were additionally sequenced from unsorted PBMC for roughly six donors. MIGEC was used to demultiplex reads and group reads by UMI, and MiTCR was used to assemble and quantify clonotypes. To exclude erroneous sequences, only TCR cDNA sequences supported by at least two reads were retained. The tcR package was used for downstream repertoire analysis, and clonotypes were matched between fractions using CDR3 nucleotide sequence together with V segment. VDJmatch was used to annotate antigen specificity against VDJdb, with one amino acid substitution in CDR3 allowed.

Material for sequencing was PBMCs. The receptor was isolated from a woman aged 18 to 35 in good health.

The CDR3 protein is CATSRATSAKTQYF. The DNA sequence reads TGTGCCACCAGCAGAGCCACATCCGCGAAGACCCAGTACTTC. The chain is encoded by TRBV15 joined to TRBJ2-5; no D segment can be confidently identified. As encoded in the germline V gene (reference sequence), CDR1 is LNHNV while CDR2 is YYDKDF. The cysteine opens and the phenylalanine closes a CDR3 of 14 amino acids. Of all the DNA, just the CDR3 is kept, 42 bases in frame from base 1. Trimming takes 1 base from V and 6 bases from J, and the germline ends sit 12 bases apart.